This TCR beta chain emerged from a study of PD-1 blockade in classical Hodgkin lymphoma. Overall study context: A 3 mg/kg intravenous dose of nivolumab was received by patients every 2 weeks. The study, taken as a whole, reports: Patients were excluded if nivolumab began under 1 year after ASCT (the autologous transplant). CD4+ TCR diversity, unlike CD8+, climbed significantly by C4D1. Newly diagnosed patients reportedly trailed healthy donors in baseline TCR diversity.

Concerning this clone: Its target is not known.

Every patient experienced relapse after autologous stem cell transplantation, and brentuximab vedotin exposure varied. Thawed PBMCs underwent magnetic negative selection to yield purified CD4+ T cells. TCRdb's copy holds only in-frame clones and misses some; the assay was immunoSEQ multiplex PCR. This sample has about 29,000 clones; about 85% occur once, and the top ten carry about 2.2%. Deletions cut 1 base from V and 4 bases from J, with 18 bases between. The CDR3 sequence is 17 residues long. Per the germline V gene, CDR1 is SSHAT and CDR2 is FNYEAQ (reference sequence). Specimen: CD4+ T cells from blood, collected at baseline. The rearrangement links TRBV7-7 to TRBJ2-3, with a tentative D call TRBD2 (7 bases). This TCR was sampled from a human donor with classical Hodgkin lymphoma. This CDR3 is CASSLVGGGSRADTQYF. CDR3 DNA sequence: TGTGCCAGCAGCTTAGTCGGGGGCGGGAGTCGGGCAGATACGCAGTATTTT.